This T cell receptor (beta chain) was profiled in a study of blood T cell repertoires in COVID-19. Study details: PBMCs, B-cell-depleted T cells, or T cells were the source of the cDNA or gDNA that made up the material.

Losses at the gene ends were 0 bases for V and 2 bases for J; bases not matched to a gene: 3. The CDR3 contains 17 residues. Germline CDR1 reads ENHRY; CDR2 reads SYGVKD. Methods used by the authors: Reference gene primers were amplified, and this amplification served to estimate nucleated cell counts. Produced via immunoSEQ multiplex PCR; TCRdb's table is partial and in-frame only. Clonal size and the V and J genes are those of that table, whereas D and trimming came from the DNA. The sample carries 100,000 to 150,000 clones, about 80% recorded once. J is TRBJ2-7 and V is TRBV10-3; the match to TRBD2 covers 14 bases. The TCR comes from a man aged 35 to 55 with active or convalescent COVID-19. Material: peripheral blood. The CDR3 DNA sequence: TGTGCCATCAGTGAGTCACAGACTAGCGGGGGGGCCTACGAGCAGTACTTC. Encoded protein: CAISESQTSGGAYEQYF.